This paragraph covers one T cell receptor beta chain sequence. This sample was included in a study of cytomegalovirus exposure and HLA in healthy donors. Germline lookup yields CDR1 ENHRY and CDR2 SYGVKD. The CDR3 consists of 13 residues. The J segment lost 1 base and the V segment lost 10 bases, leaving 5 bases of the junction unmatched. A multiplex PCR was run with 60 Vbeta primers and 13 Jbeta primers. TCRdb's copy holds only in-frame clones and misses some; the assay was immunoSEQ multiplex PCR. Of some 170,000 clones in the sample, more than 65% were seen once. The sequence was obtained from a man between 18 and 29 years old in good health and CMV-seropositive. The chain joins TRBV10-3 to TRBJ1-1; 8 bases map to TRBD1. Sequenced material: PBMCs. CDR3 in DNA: TGTGCCACGGCCGGGACAGGGAACACTGAAGCTTTCTTT. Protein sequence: CATAGTGNTEAFF.